A selection of T cell receptor beta chains follows, all from one sample in a study of response to subunit inactivated influenza vaccine. Via MiXCR, TCRdb re-called the RT-PCR reads, giving one row per CDR3 protein. The table has about 500,000 distinct CDR3 sequences, 6.5% to 8% seen once. The sequencing here drew on PBMCs from blood, taken less than 25 months after vaccination. Receptors were obtained from a man aged 45 to 75 who received an inactivated influenza vaccine. The CDR3 runs from the conserved cysteine through the conserved F or W. A D gene is named only where the DNA matches it firmly. Expanded clones are given a class, and other clones once, few, many or no size at all.

j_call,clone_size,d_call,v_call,cdr3_aa,cdr3_nt
TRBJ1-1,-,-,TRBV3-1,CASSQVAGGTHPFF,-
TRBJ2-3,few,-,TRBV5-1,CASSLATGNWHRDTQYF,TGCGCCAGCAGCTTGGCTACAGGGAACTGGCATAGGGATACGCAGTATTTT
TRBJ2-3,many,-,TRBV7-2,CASRAGVRGTDTQYF,TGTGCCAGCAGAGCAGGGGTTAGGGGCACAGATACGCAGTATTTT
TRBJ2-7,many,-,TRBV12-3/TRBV12-4,CASSKSYEQYF,TGTGCCAGCAGTAAATCCTACGAGCAGTACTTC
TRBJ2-1,many,-,TRBV7-9,CASSLQENEQFF,TGTGCCAGCAGCTTACAGGAAAATGAGCAGTTCTTC
TRBJ2-5,few,-,TRBV3-1,CASSQEGSYQETQYF,TGTGCCAGCAGCCAAGAGGGCAGCTACCAAGAGACCCAGTACTTC
TRBJ1-5,-,TRBD1,TRBV12-3/TRBV12-4,CASRDKTGNQPQHF,TGTGCCAGCAGGGACAAGACAGGGAACCAGCCCCAGCATTTT
TRBJ2-7,few,TRBD1,TRBV4-3,CASSQDPSGTDISYEQYF,TGCGCCAGCAGCCAAGATCCCTCCGGGACAGACATCTCCTACGAGCAGTACTTC
TRBJ2-7,many,-,TRBV7-2,CASSLGFAYEQYF,TGTGCCAGCAGCTTAGGATTCGCCTACGAGCAGTACTTC
TRBJ2-7,-,-,TRBV5-6,CASSLEDNNYEQYF,TGTGCCAGCAGCTTGGAGGACAACAACTACGAGCAGTACTTC
TRBJ2-1,-,TRBD2,TRBV5-6,CASSLVPSGGDNEQFF,TGTGCCAGCAGCTTGGTACCCAGCGGGGGGGACAATGAGCAGTTCTTC
TRBJ2-3,-,TRBD2,TRBV6-1,CASTPTSGGAVDTQYF,TGTGCCAGCACACCGACTAGCGGGGGGGCCGTAGATACGCAGTATTTT
TRBJ2-1,few,TRBD2,TRBV28,CASSLISGTSGKQFF,TGTGCCAGCAGTTTAATTTCCGGGACTAGCGGAAAGCAGTTCTTC
TRBJ2-5,-,TRBD2,TRBV14,CASSSSGRTRQYF,TGTGCCAGCAGCTCTAGCGGGAGGACCAGACAGTACTTC
TRBJ2-1,few,-,TRBV6-5,CASSFRARTSNEQFF,TGTGCCAGCAGTTTCCGGGCCCGTACATCCAATGAGCAGTTCTTC
TRBJ1-2,many,-,TRBV6-6,CASSYSENYGYTF,TGTGCCAGCAGTTATTCGGAGAACTATGGCTACACCTTC
TRBJ2-2,many,-,TRBV9,CASSGDGSGTGELFF,TGTGCCAGCAGCGGCGACGGCTCGGGGACCGGGGAGCTGTTTTTT
TRBJ1-3,-,-,TRBV12-3/TRBV12-4,CASSLWSLSGNTIYF,TGTGCCAGCAGTTTATGGTCCCTCTCTGGAAACACCATATATTTT
TRBJ2-1,-,-,TRBV7-2,CASSPLSSSNEQFF,TGTGCCAGCAGCCCGCTCTCTAGTTCCAATGAGCAGTTCTTC
TRBJ1-5,many,-,TRBV20-1,CSARTRQGRQPQHF,TGCAGTGCTAGGACACGTCAGGGACGTCAGCCCCAGCATTTT
TRBJ1-2,many,-,TRBV10-3,CAISDPGWGYTF,TGTGCCATCAGTGACCCGGGATGGGGCTACACCTTC
TRBJ2-2,many,-,TRBV7-2,CASSSPVLTGELFF,TGTGCCAGCAGCTCCCCGGTCCTCACCGGGGAGCTGTTTTTT
TRBJ1-2,-,-,TRBV3-1,CASSQEGGITF,TGTGCCAGCAGCCAAGAGGGGGGAATCACCTTC
TRBJ2-1,-,TRBD2,TRBV20-1,CSARGMASGGAREQFF,TGCAGTGCTAGAGGGATGGCTAGCGGGGGGGCCAGAGAGCAGTTCTTC
TRBJ2-1,many,-,TRBV19,CASSIFVGSAYNEQFF,TGTGCCAGTAGTATCTTCGTAGGGTCGGCCTACAATGAGCAGTTCTTC